The rows below give T cell receptor beta chains drawn from one sample of a study of cytomegalovirus exposure and HLA in healthy donors. TCRdb keeps only in-frame clones here, not all; method: immunoSEQ multiplex PCR. The sample records 200,000 or so clones, around 82% being singletons. Sequenced: PBMCs. The source is a boy aged 5-17 years in good health and CMV-seronegative. The CDR3 runs from the conserved cysteine through the conserved F or W. D genes are given only for firm matches. Size is stated for part of the rows, as once, few or many counts, or as a class when the clone is expanded.

V	size	J	D	DNA	CDR3
TRBV6-6	few	TRBJ2-7	TRBD1	TGTGCCAGCAGTAATCCGACAGGGGGGGTTGTGCGGGAGCAGTACTTC	CASSNPTGGVVREQYF
TRBV30	NA	TRBJ1-4	TRBD1	TGTGCCTGGAGGGGGGACAGGACTAATGAAAAACTGTTTTTT	CAWRGDRTNEKLFF
TRBV6-1	NA	TRBJ2-5	TRBD1	TGTGCCAGCAGTGAGGGACAGGCCCTGCCGCTCCAAGAGACCCAGTACTTC	CASSEGQALPLQETQYF
TRBV5-1	once	TRBJ1-6	TRBD1	TGCGCCAGCAGCTCGCAACCTGCCGGGACAGGGAAGTCACCCCTCCACTTT	CASSSQPAGTGKSPLHF
TRBV2	NA	TRBJ2-2	NA	TGTGCCAGCACCGGAACACACAGGGCGGGTGGCACCGGGGAGCTGTTTTTT	CASTGTHRAGGTGELFF
TRBV28	few	TRBJ1-1	TRBD1	TGTGCCAGCAGTCGCGGACAGGTTGAAGCTTTCTTT	CASSRGQVEAFF
TRBV7-6	NA	TRBJ2-3	TRBD2	TGTGCCAGCAGCTTAGTTCCAGCGGGGGACCTCCGGGGACACACAGATACGCAGTATTTT	CASSLVPAGDLRGHTDTQYF
TRBV6-4	NA	TRBJ1-4	NA	TGTGCCAGCACCCCTCTAGACGGCAGGGTGAATGAAAAACTGTTTTTT	CASTPLDGRVNEKLFF
TRBV13	NA	TRBJ2-3	TRBD2	TGTGCCAGCAGCACAGGACTAGCGGGGGCTAGCACAGATACGCAGTATTTT	CASSTGLAGASTDTQYF
TRBV6-6	NA	TRBJ2-5	NA	TGTGCCAGCAGCGAGGACTGGGAGACCCAGTACTTC	CASSEDWETQYF
TRBV29-1	NA	TRBJ2-7	NA	TGCAGCGTTGAAGATATGACGGGAAAGCGCTACGAGCAGTACTTC	CSVEDMTGKRYEQYF
TRBV5-1	NA	TRBJ2-3	TRBD2	TGCGCCAGCAGCTCCCTCCTGAGAGCGGGAGGGCTCACAGATACGCAGTATTTT	CASSSLLRAGGLTDTQYF